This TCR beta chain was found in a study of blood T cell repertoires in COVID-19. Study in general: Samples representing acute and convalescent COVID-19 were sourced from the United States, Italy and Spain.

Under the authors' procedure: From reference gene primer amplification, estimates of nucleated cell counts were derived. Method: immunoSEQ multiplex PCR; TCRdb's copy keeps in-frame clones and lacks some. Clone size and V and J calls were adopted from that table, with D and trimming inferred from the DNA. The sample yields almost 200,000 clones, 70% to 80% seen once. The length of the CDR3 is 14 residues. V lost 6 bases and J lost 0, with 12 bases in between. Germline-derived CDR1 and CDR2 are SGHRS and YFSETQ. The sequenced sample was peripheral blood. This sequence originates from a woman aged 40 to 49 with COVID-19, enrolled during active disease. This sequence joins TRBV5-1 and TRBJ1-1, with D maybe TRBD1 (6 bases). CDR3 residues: CASTGDNMNTEAFF. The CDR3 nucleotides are TGCGCCAGCACCGGGGACAACATGAACACTGAAGCTTTCTTT.